The 3 T cell receptor beta chains in this list originate from one sample, sequenced in a study of T cells after yellow fever vaccination. Each CDR3 protein gets one entry after TCRdb re-called the 5' RACE reads with MiXCR. The sample consists of about 120,000 distinct CDR3 sequences, about 7.2% of them appearing once. The sequences come from CD4+ T cells sorted from PBMCs, collected about 41 days after the first yellow fever vaccination. The receptors come from a man in his late teens or twenties who received the YFV17D yellow fever vaccine.

There are many counts of this clonotype. The rearrangement links TRBV29-1 to TRBJ1-1; D is perhaps TRBD1 (5 bases). Germline CDR1 reads SQVTM; CDR2 reads ANQGSEA. This CDR3 region has 13 residues. Trimming shortened V by 4 bases and J by 4 bases, and 13 bases separated the two germline ends. The CDR3 sequence is CSVGVQVATEAFF. The CDR3 DNA is TGCAGCGTTGGGGTACAGGTGGCCACTGAAGCTTTCTTT.

In its sample, this clonotype was seen many times. A junction end diverges from the germline sequence, so it may reflect a read error. This rearrangement joins TRBV28 to TRBJ2-2, with D hard to call. There are 12 residues in the CDR3. CDR1 and CDR2 (germline): MDHEN, SYDVKM. As DNA, the CDR3 is TGCGCCAGCAGCTTGAACACCGGGGAGCTGTTTTTT. It is translated as CASSLNTGELFF.

This clonotype was found many times. Here the CDR3 reads CASSLWGSYEQYF. In DNA, the CDR3 is TGCGCCAGCAGCCTCTGGGGGTCCTACGAGCAGTACTTC. J is TRBJ2-7 and V is TRBV5-1; possibly TRBD1 or TRBD2 for D (5 bases each). The CDR3 covers 13 residues. The V gene's germline CDR1 is SGHRS and CDR2 YFSETQ. Trimming removed 4 bases at V and 1 base at J, with 9 bases between. Complete variable domain (other parts from reference TRBV5-1 and TRBJ2-7): KAGVTQTPRYLIKTRGQQVTLSCSPISGHRSVSWYQQTPGQGLQFLFEYFSETQRNKGNFPGRFSGRQFSNSRSEMNVSTLELGDSALYLCASSLWGSYEQYFGPGTRLTVT.